These T cell receptor beta chains were read from a single sample in a study of T-cell memory formation after mild COVID-19. TCRdb redid the calling of the 5' RACE reads with MiXCR, one entry per CDR3 protein. The sample has 150,000 to 200,000 distinct CDR3 sequences, around a tenth seen once. Sequencing was carried out using PBMCs or a T cell subset sorted from them (not recorded which). Receptor source: a young man who had mild COVID-19 (a few samples of this study predate the infection). Cell type and time point are not known. CDR3s include the opening cysteine and the closing phenylalanine or tryptophan. Each record gives: J gene, D gene, V gene, clone size, CDR3 DNA, CDR3 protein. D genes are given only for firm matches. For some rows the clone size is stated as once, few or many, or as a class when expanded; others skip it.

j_call: TRBJ1-4
d_call: TRBD1
v_call: TRBV12-3/TRBV12-4
clone_size: .
cdr3_nt: TGTGCCAGCAGAAGGACAGGGGGCGCAGAAAAACTGTTTTTT
cdr3_aa: CASRRTGGAEKLFF

j_call: TRBJ1-6
d_call: TRBD1
v_call: TRBV12-3/TRBV12-4
clone_size: few
cdr3_nt: TGTGCCAGCAGTCAGACAGGGGGCTACTCACCCCTCCACTTT
cdr3_aa: CASSQTGGYSPLHF

j_call: TRBJ1-3
d_call: TRBD1
v_call: TRBV18
clone_size: .
cdr3_nt: TGTGCCAGCTCACGGGACAGGCCGTCTGGAAACACCATATATTTT
cdr3_aa: CASSRDRPSGNTIYF

j_call: TRBJ2-2
d_call: .
v_call: TRBV11-2
clone_size: .
cdr3_nt: TGTGCCAGCAGCTTAGAGTATAACACCGGGGAGCTGTTTTTT
cdr3_aa: CASSLEYNTGELFF

j_call: TRBJ2-3
d_call: .
v_call: TRBV5-1
clone_size: many
cdr3_nt: TGCGCCAGCAGCCCGGACGTACCTGGGGCAGATACGCAGTATTTT
cdr3_aa: CASSPDVPGADTQYF

j_call: TRBJ1-5
d_call: TRBD1
v_call: TRBV20-1
clone_size: .
cdr3_nt: TGCAGTGCCCAAAACCCACGGACAGGACGGCAGCCCCAGCATTTT
cdr3_aa: CSAQNPRTGRQPQHF

j_call: TRBJ1-5
d_call: .
v_call: TRBV27
clone_size: few
cdr3_nt: TGTGCCAGCACCACTGGCTACGGTCGCAATCAGCCCCAGCATTTT
cdr3_aa: CASTTGYGRNQPQHF

j_call: TRBJ2-3
d_call: .
v_call: TRBV20-1
clone_size: .
cdr3_nt: TGCAGTGCTAGAGACGCGGGCGGGGGCAATTATTTT
cdr3_aa: CSARDAGGGNYF

j_call: TRBJ1-5
d_call: TRBD1
v_call: TRBV7-2
clone_size: many
cdr3_nt: TGTGCCAGCAGCTTATCCAGGGGGAATCAGCCCCAGCATTTT
cdr3_aa: CASSLSRGNQPQHF

j_call: TRBJ2-4
d_call: .
v_call: TRBV10-3
clone_size: many
cdr3_nt: TGTGCCATCAGTGCTGAGGGAAACATTCAGTACTTC
cdr3_aa: CAISAEGNIQYF

j_call: TRBJ1-5
d_call: TRBD1
v_call: TRBV27
clone_size: .
cdr3_nt: TGTGCCAGCAGTCCCTGGACAGGGGGCAGGCAGCCCCAGCATTTT
cdr3_aa: CASSPWTGGRQPQHF

j_call: TRBJ2-3
d_call: .
v_call: TRBV11-3
clone_size: .
cdr3_nt: TGTGCCAGCAGCTCAGAGGGACGGGGCACAGATACGCAGTATTTT
cdr3_aa: CASSSEGRGTDTQYF

j_call: TRBJ2-5
d_call: .
v_call: TRBV5-6
clone_size: .
cdr3_nt: TGTGCCAGCAGCTCTTACACCGTCCAGGAGACCCAGTACTTC
cdr3_aa: CASSSYTVQETQYF

j_call: TRBJ1-1
d_call: .
v_call: TRBV4-1
clone_size: many
cdr3_nt: TGCGCCAGCAGCCAAAGGGCCCTGAACACTGAAGCTTTCTTT
cdr3_aa: CASSQRALNTEAFF